This TCR beta chain appears in the sequencing data of a study of T cell repertoires in cytomegalovirus infection. Study-wide context: Matching HLA type, along with CMV infection, was indicated by public TCR beta signatures. Findings and limits, study-wide: The ex vivo response was dominated by HLA-C-restricted CMV-specific TCR beta clonotypes. Carriers of CMV and the relevant HLA type were discriminated by public TCR beta frequency.

A word on this clonotype: Its antigen is still unknown. The junction departs from the called germline gene at one end, perhaps through a read error.

TCRdb processed the reads anew with MiXCR; each CDR3 protein has one entry. Of 200,000 to 250,000 distinct CDR3 sequences detected, roughly 23% appear once; the ten largest clones hold 15% to 20%. The CDR3 runs to 14 residues. The germline V gene has CDR1 DFQATT and CDR2 SNEGSKA (reference sequence). This TCR derives from a human donor in good health (CMV status not recorded). Some clones in this sample may be carry-over from other donors' samples. J is TRBJ2-7 and V is TRBV20-1, with TRBD2 matching over 9 bases. The sample comprised CD8+ T cells from PBMCs. The CDR3: CGATLAGHSYEQYF. DNA for the CDR3: TGCGGTGCAACCCTAGCGGGGCACTCCTACGAGCAGTACTTC.